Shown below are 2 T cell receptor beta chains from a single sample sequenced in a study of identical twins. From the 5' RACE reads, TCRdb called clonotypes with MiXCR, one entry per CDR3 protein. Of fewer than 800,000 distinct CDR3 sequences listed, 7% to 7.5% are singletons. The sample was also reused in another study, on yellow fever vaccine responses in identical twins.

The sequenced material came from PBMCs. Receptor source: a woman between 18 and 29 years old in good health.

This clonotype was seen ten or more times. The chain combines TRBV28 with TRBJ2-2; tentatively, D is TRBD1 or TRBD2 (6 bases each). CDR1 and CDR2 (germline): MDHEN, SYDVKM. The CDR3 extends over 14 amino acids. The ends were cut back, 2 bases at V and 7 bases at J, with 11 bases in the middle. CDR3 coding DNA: TGTGCCAGCAGTTTAGGGGGGCGACACGGGGAGCTGTTTTTT. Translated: CASSLGGRHGELFF.

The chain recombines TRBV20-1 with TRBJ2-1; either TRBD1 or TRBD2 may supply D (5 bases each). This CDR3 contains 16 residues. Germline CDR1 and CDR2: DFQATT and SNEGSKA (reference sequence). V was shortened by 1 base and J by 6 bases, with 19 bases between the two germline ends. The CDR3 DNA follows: TGCAGTGCTAGAGGGGGGTTGGGTGTTCTTGCCAATGAGCAGTTCTTC. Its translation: CSARGGLGVLANEQFF.